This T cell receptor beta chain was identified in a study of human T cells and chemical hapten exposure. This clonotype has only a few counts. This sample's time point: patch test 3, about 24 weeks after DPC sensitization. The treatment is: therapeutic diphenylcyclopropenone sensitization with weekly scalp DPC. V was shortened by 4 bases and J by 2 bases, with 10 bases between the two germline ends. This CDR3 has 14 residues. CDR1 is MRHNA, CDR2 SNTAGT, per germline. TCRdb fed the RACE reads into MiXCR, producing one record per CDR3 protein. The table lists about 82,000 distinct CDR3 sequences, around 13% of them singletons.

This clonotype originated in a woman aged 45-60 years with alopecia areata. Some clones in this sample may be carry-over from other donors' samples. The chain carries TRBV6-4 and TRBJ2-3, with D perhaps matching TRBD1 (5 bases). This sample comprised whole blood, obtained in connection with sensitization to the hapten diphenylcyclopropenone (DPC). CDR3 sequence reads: CASSVGVHTDTQYF. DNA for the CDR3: TGTGCCAGCAGTGTAGGGGTCCACACAGATACGCAGTATTTT.